This T cell receptor beta chain was sequenced for a study of cytomegalovirus exposure and HLA in healthy donors. Points from the study as a whole: Some V segments could not be told apart, so they were left out, TRBV6-2 and TRBV6-3 among them.

This clone showed up just once. Its matching antigen is unknown. The PCR ran on 60 Vbeta and 13 Jbeta primers. Using immunoSEQ multiplex PCR, the repertoire was profiled, and TCRdb retains in-frame clones only, with some absent. The sample yields around 130,000 clones, around 72% seen once. Germline V lookup: CDR1 LNHNV, CDR2 YYDKDF (reference sequence). The ends lost 5 bases at V and 4 bases at J; junction bases unmatched: 10. This CDR3 is 15 amino acids long. The V and J genes are TRBV15 and TRBJ2-7, with 8 bases matching TRBD1. Sequenced input: PBMCs. The TCR was taken from a woman between 40 and 50 years old in good health and CMV-seronegative. CDR3 sequence: CATSQSGTGEYEQYF. The CDR3 DNA is TGTGCCACCAGCCAATCCGGGACAGGTGAATACGAGCAGTACTTC.